This TCR beta chain was retrieved from a study of radiotherapy plus CTLA-4 blockade in lung cancer. Whole-study findings and limits: Early clone dynamics of blood T cells, plus interferon-beta, reportedly predicted response best. TCR clones from tumors expanded in blood after radiotherapy plus ipilimumab.

The CDR3 loop spans 15 amino acids. The ends lost 7 bases at V and 7 bases at J; junction bases unmatched: 10. CDR1 is SGHAT, CDR2 FQDESV, per germline (reference sequence). Profiling relied on immunoSEQ multiplex PCR, and the TCRdb table lists in-frame clones only, not all of them. The sample holds some 78,000 clones; roughly 86% are singletons and the top ten take approximately 0.9%. In chemo-refractory metastatic non-small-cell lung cancer, patients got ipilimumab CTLA-4 blockade together with focal radiation. As to this clone: Antigen unknown.

The TCR comes from a human donor with non-small cell lung cancer who had stable disease on radiotherapy plus ipilimumab. The J gene is TRBJ1-6, the V gene TRBV11-1, with 7 bases fitting TRBD1. Material: peripheral blood, obtained from a patient treated with radiotherapy plus ipilimumab. CDR3 nucleotide sequence: TGTGCCAGCAAGGGAGCAGGGGGAAGGAATTCACCCCTCCACTTT. Translated, it gives CASKGAGGRNSPLHF.